These 31 T cell receptor beta chains came from one sample sequenced in a study of radiation and T cells in renal cell carcinoma. Specified treatment: 15 Gy SBRT to primary tumor, nephrectomy 4 weeks later. This table comes from immunoSEQ multiplex PCR, and its TCRdb copy is limited to in-frame clones, with some not included. The sample shows 22,000 or so clones, 40% to 55% of them seen only once. The source material was tumor tissue, sampled from a patient whose treatment included radiotherapy and nephrectomy. Receptors originate from a woman in her forties or fifties with renal cell carcinoma.

Many counts were recorded for this clone. A single base separates this from a much larger clone, so it may be a read error. The same CDR3 also results from other DNA sequences found in this sample. The V call is TRBV20-1, the J call TRBJ2-7; D call uncertain. CDR1 is DFQATT, CDR2 SNEGSKA, per germline (reference sequence). This CDR3 comprises 11 residues. V was shortened by 1 base and J by 2 bases, with 3 bases between the two germline ends. CDR3 coding DNA: TGCAGTGCTAGAGGAGCCTACGAGCAGTACTTC. It translates to CSARGAYEQYF.

This chain joins TRBV4-2 and TRBJ1-1, with 7 bases fitting TRBD1. Losses at the gene ends were 6 bases for V and 6 bases for J; bases not matched to a gene: 7. This CDR3 spans 13 amino acids. Germline CDR1 LGHNA, CDR2 YNFKEQ. Here the CDR3 reads CASRPTTGPEAFF. The CDR3 coding sequence is TGTGCCAGCAGACCCACGACAGGGCCTGAAGCTTTCTTT.

The chain employs TRBV19 and TRBJ1-2; D is unclear. Trimming took 5 bases from V and 2 from J, leaving 12 bases between them. Germline lookup yields CDR1 LNHDA and CDR2 SQIVND (reference sequence). This CDR3 spans 14 amino acids. This CDR3 is CASSLPPENYGYTF. The CDR3 bases are TGTGCCAGTAGTCTCCCCCCGGAAAACTATGGCTACACCTTC.

The genes are TRBV4-1 and TRBJ2-7, with 10 bases lining up with TRBD1. Losses at the gene ends were 6 bases for V and 7 bases for J; bases not matched to a gene: 15. This CDR3 is 16 amino acids long. From germline, CDR1 is MGHRA and CDR2 YSYEKL. CDR3 protein: CASSRIPGQGTEEQYF. The CDR3, as DNA: TGCGCCAGCAGTCGTATTCCGGGACAGGGGACAGAAGAGCAGTACTTC.

The V call is TRBV6-5, the J call TRBJ1-5; 9 nucleotides match TRBD1. J was trimmed by 4 bases and V by 10 bases; bases with no gene match: 8. This CDR3 spans 14 amino acids. Germline values: CDR1 MNHEY, CDR2 SVGAGI. CDR3 DNA: TGTGCCATCCAGGGACAGGGTACTAATCAGCCCCAGCATTTT. It encodes CAIQGQGTNQPQHF.

This clone has only a few counts. This rearrangement joins TRBV7-6 to TRBJ1-1; possibly TRBD1 for D (6 bases). Deletions cut 3 bases from V and 10 bases from J, with 18 bases between. This CDR3 contains 14 residues. Germline-derived CDR1 and CDR2 are SGHVS and FNYEAQ. The CDR3 spells CASSLPGAGRVAFF. In DNA form, the CDR3 reads TGTGCCAGCAGCTTGCCGGGGGCGGGGCGGGTAGCTTTCTTT.

The chain has TRBV7-2 and TRBJ2-1, with 9 positions matching TRBD2. The V and J ends lost 0 bases and 5 bases, in that order; junction bases with no gene match: 8. The CDR3 spans 17 residues. Per germline, CDR1 SGHTA and CDR2 FQGNSA. The CDR3 loop reads CASSLAGVASGNNEQFF. CDR3 bases: TGTGCCAGCAGCTTAGCGGGGGTGGCTAGCGGGAACAATGAGCAGTTCTTC. The whole variable domain, filled in from reference TRBV7-2 and TRBJ2-1, reads GAGVSQSPSNKVTEKGKDVELRCDPISGHTALYWYRQSLGQGLEFLIYFQGNSAPDKSGLPSDRFSAERTGGSVSTLTIQRTQQEDSAVYLCASSLAGVASGNNEQFFGPGTRLTVL.

The V call is TRBV6-1, the J call TRBJ2-7; unclear D gene. V was cut by 7 bases and J by 7 bases, with 14 bases left in between. The CDR3 length is 12 residues. Germline V gene data show CDR1 as MNHNS and CDR2 as SASEGT. In nucleotides, the CDR3 is TGTGCCAGCACGGAGTTTCAGGAGGAGCAGTACTTC. Amino acid sequence: CASTEFQEEQYF.

This clone was found a few times. J is TRBJ2-1 and V is TRBV2, with a tentative D call TRBD1 (5 bases). Trimming cost V 6 bases and J 6 bases, with 12 bases left between them. Germline lookup yields CDR1 SNHLY and CDR2 FYNNEI. The CDR3 has 13 amino acids. CDR3 bases: TGTGCCAGCAGGGATGACAGAATCAATGAGCAGTTCTTC. This sequence encodes CASRDDRINEQFF.

This clone was seen only a few times. The rearrangement joins TRBV6-6 to TRBJ1-1; 7 nucleotides align to TRBD1. Looked up from germline, CDR1 is MNHNY and CDR2 is SVGAGI (reference sequence). This CDR3 region has 14 residues. Trimming cost V 2 bases and J 1 base; bases outside gene matches: 1. CDR3 sequence: CASSYRGQNTEAFF. CDR3 sequence (DNA): TGTGCCAGCAGTTACAGGGGGCAGAACACTGAAGCTTTCTTT.

The chain employs TRBV10-1 and TRBJ1-2; tentative D call: TRBD1 (6 bases). V was trimmed by 6 bases and J by 4 bases, leaving 18 bases between them. The germline gives CDR1 WNHNN, CDR2 SYGVQD (reference sequence). The CDR3 has 15 amino acids. CDR3 loop: CASRDRQALVYGYTF. The CDR3 region has the DNA TGCGCCAGCAGGGACAGACAGGCCCTTGTCTATGGCTACACCTTC.

The chain carries TRBV10-3 and TRBJ1-1; the D gene is possibly TRBD1 (6 bases). The CDR3 is made up of 14 amino acids. The V gene's germline CDR1 is ENHRY and CDR2 SYGVKD. The V gene lost 6 bases and the J gene lost 1 base, with 12 bases spanning the gap. Here the CDR3 DNA reads TGTGCCATCAGGGACAGACTCCGGAACACTGAAGCTTTCTTT. It codes for CAIRDRLRNTEAFF.

This clone was counted many times. The chain links TRBV4-3 to TRBJ1-2; no clear D. Germline-derived CDR1 and CDR2 are LGHNA and YSLEER. CDR3 length: 16 amino acids. V was trimmed by 0 bases and J by 8 bases, leaving 19 bases between them. CDR3 loop: CASSQDPTPRPEGYTF. The CDR3 coding sequence is TGCGCCAGCAGCCAAGACCCGACTCCCCGCCCCGAGGGCTACACCTTC.

At least ten counts were recorded for this clone. The chain is built from TRBV2 and TRBJ1-1, with D possibly TRBD1 on 5 matching bases. The V end was cut by 3 bases, the J end by 5 bases, with 13 bases between. Germline V lookup: CDR1 SNHLY, CDR2 FYNNEI. The CDR3 is made up of 14 amino acids. The CDR3 reads CASSEGRGGTEAFF. The CDR3 nucleotides are TGTGCCAGCAGTGAGGGTCGTGGGGGGACTGAAGCTTTCTTT.

V and J are TRBV2 and TRBJ1-3; no clear D. Germline-derived CDR1 and CDR2 are SNHLY and FYNNEI. This CDR3 spans 12 amino acids. V lost 6 bases and J 2 bases, leaving 5 bases between the germline ends. The CDR3 DNA follows: TGTGCCAGCAGCCTGGCTGGAAACACCATATATTTT. It translates to CASSLAGNTIYF.

This clone was detected many times. V is TRBV27 and J is TRBJ1-5; TRBD1 agrees at 7 bases. The CDR3 runs to 15 residues. CDR1 is MNHEY, CDR2 SMNVEV, per germline (reference sequence). Trimming at V came to 8 bases and at J to 6 bases, leaving 13 bases not matched to a gene. CDR3 sequence (DNA): TGTGCCAGCCAAATGCCCGACAGGGTGGGTCAGCCCCAGCATTTT. Translation gives CASQMPDRVGQPQHF.

The chain employs TRBV4-2 and TRBJ2-7; D is perhaps TRBD1 or TRBD2 (7 bases each). Germline V gene lookup returns CDR1 LGHNA and CDR2 YNFKEQ. V was pared by 0 bases and J by 4 bases, with 13 bases between. The CDR3 runs 15 residues. CDR3 nucleotide sequence: TGTGCCAGCAGCCAAGACTGGGAGGGGGCTTACGAGCAGTACTTC. It translates to CASSQDWEGAYEQYF.

In its sample, this clone was seen a few times. CDR3 DNA sequence: TGCGCCAGCAGCCAAGATTGGGCGGGTAATCAGCCCCAGCATTTT. This encodes CASSQDWAGNQPQHF. The chain uses TRBV4-3 and TRBJ1-5; D is unresolved. V shed 0 bases and J shed 4 bases, with 10 bases lying between them. The CDR3 is made up of 15 amino acids. Germline CDR1 and CDR2: LGHNA and YSLEER.

The chain uses TRBV9 and TRBJ2-1, with D perhaps being TRBD1 or TRBD2 (5 bases each). V was clipped by 4 bases and J by 7 bases, with 21 bases between them. The length of the CDR3 is 16 residues. Looked up from germline, CDR1 is SGDLS and CDR2 is YYNGEE. This CDR3 reads CASSRRGAISKNEQFF. CDR3 DNA: TGTGCCAGCAGCCGGCGAGGGGCGATCTCTAAGAATGAGCAGTTCTTC.

The chain combines TRBV9 with TRBJ1-4; D gene unclear. Per the germline V gene, CDR1 is SGDLS and CDR2 is YYNGEE. The CDR3 length is 15 residues. V was shortened by 0 bases and J by 5 bases, with 11 bases between the two germline ends. In DNA, the CDR3 is TGTGCCAGCAGCGTAGAAGGGAGGAGGAATGAAAAACTGTTTTTT. Encoded protein: CASSVEGRRNEKLFF.

The chain has TRBV9 and TRBJ2-7; possibly TRBD1 for D (6 bases). The CDR3 sequence is 14 residues long. Trimming took 4 bases from V and 6 from J, leaving 17 bases between them. Per germline, CDR1 SGDLS and CDR2 YYNGEE. As DNA, the CDR3 is TGTGCCAGCAGCCCGAACCTCAGGGGAGCCGAGCAGTACTTC. Protein: CASSPNLRGAEQYF.

This chain connects TRBV6-6 to TRBJ2-7; D is possibly TRBD1 (6 bases). The CDR3 spans 12 residues. Trimming took off 10 bases at V and 3 bases at J, with 13 bases between the two ends. Germline assignment: CDR1 MNHNY and CDR2 SVGAGI (reference sequence). The CDR3 region is CATGTLYYEQYF. DNA of the CDR3: TGTGCCACCGGGACATTATACTACGAGCAGTACTTC.

This chain connects TRBV6-6 to TRBJ2-7; no clear D gene. This CDR3 is 13 amino acids long. The V end lost 7 bases, the J end lost 2 bases, and 12 bases lay between the germline ends. Germline V CDR1 and CDR2: MNHNY, SVGAGI (reference sequence). The CDR3 spells CASTVGATYEQYF. The CDR3 nucleotides read TGTGCCAGCACGGTCGGCGCTACCTACGAGCAGTACTTC.

The chain carries TRBV30 and TRBJ1-2, with D perhaps matching TRBD1 (6 bases). CDR3 length: 14 residues. Germline V CDR1 and CDR2: GTSNPN, SVGIG (reference sequence). V lost 7 bases and J lost 0, with 15 bases in between. The CDR3 DNA reads TGTGCCTCCGAGGGGGGCAGGGCTAACTATGGCTACACCTTC. Encoded protein: CASEGGRANYGYTF. Filled out from reference TRBV30 and TRBJ1-2, the complete variable domain reads SQTIHQWPATLVQPVGSPLSLECTVEGTSNPNLYWYRQAAGRGLQLLFYSVGIGQISSEVPQNLSASRPQDRQFILSSKKLLLSDSGFYLCASEGGRANYGYTFGSGTRLTVV.

The chain is built from TRBV9 and TRBJ1-2; D call uncertain. Germline CDR1 SGDLS, CDR2 YYNGEE. Trimming left V 4 bases short and J 8 bases short, with 12 bases between. The CDR3 contains 12 residues. The CDR3 nucleotides read TGTGCCAGCAGCCACCACAGACGGGGCTACACCTTC. Its protein product is CASSHHRRGYTF.

This chain's CDR3 is CASSFTGTVNEKLFF. The CDR3 DNA is TGTGCCAGCAGTTTTACCGGGACAGTTAATGAAAAACTGTTTTTT. The chain has TRBV6-1 and TRBJ1-4, with 7 nucleotides matching TRBD1. The CDR3 consists of 15 residues. With V trimmed by 5 bases and J by 4 bases, 7 bases remained unmatched. CDR1 is MNHNS and CDR2 is SASEGT in the germline V gene.

The chain recombines TRBV30 with TRBJ1-1; possibly TRBD1 for D (5 bases). This CDR3 spans 14 amino acids. The germline gives CDR1 GTSNPN, CDR2 SVGIG (reference sequence). The V gene lost 0 bases and the J gene lost 2 bases, with 10 bases spanning the gap. CDR3 residues: CAWSVSGRNTEAFF. The CDR3 DNA follows: TGTGCCTGGAGTGTATCAGGGAGAAACACTGAAGCTTTCTTT.

This clone was counted a few times. The V gene is TRBV4-3, the J gene TRBJ2-2; D not resolved. The germline V gene has CDR1 LGHNA and CDR2 YSLEER. The V gene lost 0 bases and the J gene lost 1 base, with 3 bases spanning the gap. The length of the CDR3 is 14 residues. The CDR3 DNA is TGCGCCAGCAGCCAAGACTGGAACACCGGGGAGCTGTTTTTT. It encodes CASSQDWNTGELFF.

This clone was counted ten times or more. The V gene is TRBV7-8, the J gene TRBJ2-5; weak D call: TRBD2 (5 bases). Germline V gene data show CDR1 as SGHVS and CDR2 as FQNEAQ. CDR3 length: 13 amino acids. The V end lost 3 bases, the J end lost 3 bases, and 8 bases lay between the germline ends. DNA for the CDR3: TGTGCCAGCAGCTTTTACGGGGAAGAGACCCAGTACTTC. It specifies CASSFYGEETQYF.

This rearrangement joins TRBV2 to TRBJ1-2; 8 bases match TRBD1. Per the germline V gene, CDR1 is SNHLY and CDR2 is FYNNEI. Germline trimming cut 3 bases from V and 7 bases from J; bases unmatched to any gene: 4. CDR3 size: 13 residues. The CDR3 region has the DNA TGTGCCAGCAGTGATAACAGGGGGACTGGCTACACCTTC. Protein: CASSDNRGTGYTF.

This clone counts as medium-sized. The rearrangement links TRBV7-8 to TRBJ2-5; maybe TRBD1 (6 bases). The CDR3 is made up of 14 amino acids. The V end was cut by 3 bases, the J end by 4 bases, with 12 bases between. Germline CDR1 and CDR2: SGHVS and FQNEAQ. As DNA, the CDR3 is TGTGCCAGCAGCTTCACAGGGTTCGGAGAGACCCAGTACTTC. Translated: CASSFTGFGETQYF.